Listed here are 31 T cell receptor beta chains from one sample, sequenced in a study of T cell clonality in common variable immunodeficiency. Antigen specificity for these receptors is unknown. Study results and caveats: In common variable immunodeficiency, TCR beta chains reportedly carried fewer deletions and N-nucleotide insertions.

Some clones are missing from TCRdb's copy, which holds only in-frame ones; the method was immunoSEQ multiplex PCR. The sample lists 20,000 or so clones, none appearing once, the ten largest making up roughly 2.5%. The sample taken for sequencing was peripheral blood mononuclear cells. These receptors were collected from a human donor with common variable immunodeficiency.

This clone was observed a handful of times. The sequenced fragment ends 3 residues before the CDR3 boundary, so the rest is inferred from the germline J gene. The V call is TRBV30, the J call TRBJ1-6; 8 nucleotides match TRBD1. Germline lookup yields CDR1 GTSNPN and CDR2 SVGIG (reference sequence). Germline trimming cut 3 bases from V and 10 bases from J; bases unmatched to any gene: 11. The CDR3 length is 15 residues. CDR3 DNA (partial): TGTGCCTGGAGATCCCCGGGACAGGCGGGCTCACCC. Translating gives CAWRSPGQAGSP. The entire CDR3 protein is CAWRSPGQAGSPLHF.

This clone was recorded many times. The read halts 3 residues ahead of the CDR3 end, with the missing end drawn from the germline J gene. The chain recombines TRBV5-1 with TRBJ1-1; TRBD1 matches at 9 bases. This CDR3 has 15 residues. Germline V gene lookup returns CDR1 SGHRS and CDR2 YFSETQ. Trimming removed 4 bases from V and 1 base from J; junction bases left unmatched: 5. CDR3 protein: CASSQPDRGNTEAFF. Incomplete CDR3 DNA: TGCGCCAGCAGCCAACCGGACAGGGGGAACACTGAA.

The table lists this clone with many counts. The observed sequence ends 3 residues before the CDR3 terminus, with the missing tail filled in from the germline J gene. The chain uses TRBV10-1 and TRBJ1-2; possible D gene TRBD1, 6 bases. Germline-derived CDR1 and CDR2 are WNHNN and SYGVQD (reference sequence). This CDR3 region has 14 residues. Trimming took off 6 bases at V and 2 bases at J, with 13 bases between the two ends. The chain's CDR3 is CASSPGTNNYGYTF. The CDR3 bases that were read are TGCGCCAGCAGCCCCGGGACAAACAACTATGGC.

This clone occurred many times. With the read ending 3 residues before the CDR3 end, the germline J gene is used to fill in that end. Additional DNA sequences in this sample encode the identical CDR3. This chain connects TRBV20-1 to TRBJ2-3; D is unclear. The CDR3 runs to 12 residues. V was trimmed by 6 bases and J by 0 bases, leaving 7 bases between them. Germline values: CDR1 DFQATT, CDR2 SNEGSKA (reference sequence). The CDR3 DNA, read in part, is TGCAGTGCCTCACTTAGCACAGATACG. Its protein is CSASLSTDT. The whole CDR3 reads CSASLSTDTQYF.

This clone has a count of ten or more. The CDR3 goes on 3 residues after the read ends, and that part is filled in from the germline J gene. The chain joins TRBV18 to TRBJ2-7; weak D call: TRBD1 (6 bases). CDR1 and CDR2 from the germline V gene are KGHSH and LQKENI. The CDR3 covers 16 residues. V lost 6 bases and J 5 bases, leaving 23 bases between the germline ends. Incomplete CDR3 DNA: TGTGCCAGCTCGTCACAGGGCGGAGTCTATCGGGACGAG. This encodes CASSSQGGVYRDE. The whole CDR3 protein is CASSSQGGVYRDEQYF.

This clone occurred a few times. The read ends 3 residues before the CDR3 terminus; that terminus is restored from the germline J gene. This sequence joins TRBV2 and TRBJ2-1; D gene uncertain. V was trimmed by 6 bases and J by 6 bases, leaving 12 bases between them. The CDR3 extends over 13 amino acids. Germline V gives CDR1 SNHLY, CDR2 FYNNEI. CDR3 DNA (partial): TGTGCCAGCAGGAGAACTGAACTCAATGAG. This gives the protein CASRRTELNE. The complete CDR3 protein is CASRRTELNEQFF.

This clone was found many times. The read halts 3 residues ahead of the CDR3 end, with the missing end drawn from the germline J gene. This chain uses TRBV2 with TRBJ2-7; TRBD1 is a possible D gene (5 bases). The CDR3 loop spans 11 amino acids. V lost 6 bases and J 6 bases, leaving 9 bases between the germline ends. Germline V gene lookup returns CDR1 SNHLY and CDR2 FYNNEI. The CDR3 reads CASRGESEQYF. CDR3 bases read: TGTGCCAGCAGAGGGGAATCCGAG.

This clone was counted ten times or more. CDR3 loop: CASSINSGAYGYTF. The CDR3 bases that were read are TGTGCCAGTAGTATTAATTCAGGGGCCTACGGC. This chain uses TRBV19 with TRBJ1-2; a weak D match, TRBD1 (6 bases). Read sequence stops 3 residues before the CDR3 end, and the germline J gene provides the missing end. This CDR3 has 14 residues. Germline V gives CDR1 LNHDA, CDR2 SQIVND (reference sequence).

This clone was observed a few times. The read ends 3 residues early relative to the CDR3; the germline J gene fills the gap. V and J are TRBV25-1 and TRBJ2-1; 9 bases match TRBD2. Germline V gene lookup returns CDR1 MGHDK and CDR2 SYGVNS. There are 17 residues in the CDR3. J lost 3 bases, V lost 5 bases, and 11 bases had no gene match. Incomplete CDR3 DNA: TGTGCCAGCAGTCGCCTAGCGGGGCTAGGGGGCTACAATGAG. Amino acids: CASSRLAGLGGYNE. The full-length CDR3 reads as CASSRLAGLGGYNEQFF.

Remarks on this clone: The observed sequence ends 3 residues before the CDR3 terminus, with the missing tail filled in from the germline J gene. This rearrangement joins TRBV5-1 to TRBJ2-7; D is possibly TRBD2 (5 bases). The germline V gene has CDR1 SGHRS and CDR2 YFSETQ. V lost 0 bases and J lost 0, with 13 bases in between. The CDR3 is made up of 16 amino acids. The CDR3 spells CASSLGSSGVSYEQYF. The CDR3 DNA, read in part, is TGCGCCAGCAGCTTGGGGTCCAGCGGAGTCTCCTACGAG.

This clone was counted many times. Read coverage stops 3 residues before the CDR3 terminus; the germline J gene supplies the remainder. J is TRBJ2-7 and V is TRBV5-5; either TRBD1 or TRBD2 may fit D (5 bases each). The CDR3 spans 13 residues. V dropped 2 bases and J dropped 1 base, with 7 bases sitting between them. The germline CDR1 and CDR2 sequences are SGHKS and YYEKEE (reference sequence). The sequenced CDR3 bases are TGTGCCAGCAGCTTCGAGGGGTCCTACGAG. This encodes CASSFEGSYE. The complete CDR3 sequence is CASSFEGSYEQYF.

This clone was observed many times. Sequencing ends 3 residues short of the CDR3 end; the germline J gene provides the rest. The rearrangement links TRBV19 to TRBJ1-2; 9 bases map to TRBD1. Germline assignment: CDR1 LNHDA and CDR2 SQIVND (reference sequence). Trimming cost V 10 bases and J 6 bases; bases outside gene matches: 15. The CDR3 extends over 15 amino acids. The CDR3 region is CATYRTGTGPHGYTF. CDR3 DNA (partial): TGTGCCACTTATCGGACCGGGACAGGGCCCCATGGC.

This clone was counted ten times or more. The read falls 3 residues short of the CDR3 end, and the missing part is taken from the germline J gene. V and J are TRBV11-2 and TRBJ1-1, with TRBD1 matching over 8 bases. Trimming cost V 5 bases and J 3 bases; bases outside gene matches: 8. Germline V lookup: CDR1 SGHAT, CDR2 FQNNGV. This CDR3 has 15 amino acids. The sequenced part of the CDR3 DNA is TGTGCCAGCAGCACGCGGACAGGGAGGGACACTGAA. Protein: CASSTRTGRDTE. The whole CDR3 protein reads CASSTRTGRDTEAFF. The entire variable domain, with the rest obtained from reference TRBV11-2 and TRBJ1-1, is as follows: EAGVAQSPRYKIIEKRQSVAFWCNPISGHATLYWYQQILGQGPKLLIQFQNNGVVDDSQLPKDRFSAERLKGVDSTLKIQPAKLEDSAVYLCASSTRTGRDTEAFFGQGTRLTVV.

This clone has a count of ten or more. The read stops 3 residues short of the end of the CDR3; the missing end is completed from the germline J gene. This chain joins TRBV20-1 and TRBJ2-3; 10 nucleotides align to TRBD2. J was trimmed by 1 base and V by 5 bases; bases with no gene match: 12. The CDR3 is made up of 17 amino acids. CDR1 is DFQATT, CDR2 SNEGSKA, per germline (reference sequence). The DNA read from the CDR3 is TGCAGTGCTTCTCCTGGACTAGCGGCCCCCGGCACAGATACG. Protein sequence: CSASPGLAAPGTDT. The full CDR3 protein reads CSASPGLAAPGTDTQYF.

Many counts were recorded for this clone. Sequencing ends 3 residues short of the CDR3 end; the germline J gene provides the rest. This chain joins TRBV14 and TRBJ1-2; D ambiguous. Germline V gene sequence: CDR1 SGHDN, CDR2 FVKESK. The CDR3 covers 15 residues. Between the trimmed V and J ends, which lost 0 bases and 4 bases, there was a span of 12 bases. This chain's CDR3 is CASSQEGLGIYGYTF. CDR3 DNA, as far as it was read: TGTGCCAGCAGCCAAGAAGGGCTTGGTATCTATGGC.

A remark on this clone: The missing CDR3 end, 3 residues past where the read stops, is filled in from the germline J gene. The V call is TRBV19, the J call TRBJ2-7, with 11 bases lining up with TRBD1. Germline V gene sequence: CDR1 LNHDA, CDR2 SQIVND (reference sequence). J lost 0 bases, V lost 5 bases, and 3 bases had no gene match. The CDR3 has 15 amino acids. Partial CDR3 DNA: TGTGCCAGTAGTCCCGGGACAGGGGGCTCCTACGAG. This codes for CASSPGTGGSYE. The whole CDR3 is CASSPGTGGSYEQYF.

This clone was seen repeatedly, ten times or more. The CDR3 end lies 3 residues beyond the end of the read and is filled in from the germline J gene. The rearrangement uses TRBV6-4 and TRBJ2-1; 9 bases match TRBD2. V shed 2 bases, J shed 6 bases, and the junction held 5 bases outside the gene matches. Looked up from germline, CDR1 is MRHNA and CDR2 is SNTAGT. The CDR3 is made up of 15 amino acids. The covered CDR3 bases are TGTGCCAGCAGTGACGTAGCGGGAGCAAGCAATGAG. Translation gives CASSDVAGASNE. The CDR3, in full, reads CASSDVAGASNEQFF.

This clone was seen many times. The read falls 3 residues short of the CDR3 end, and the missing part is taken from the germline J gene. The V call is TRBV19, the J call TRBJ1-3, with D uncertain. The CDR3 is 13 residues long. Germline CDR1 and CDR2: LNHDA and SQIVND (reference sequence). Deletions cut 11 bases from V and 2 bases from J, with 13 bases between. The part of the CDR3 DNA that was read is TGTGCCTCCTATCTTGCCCCTGGAAACACC. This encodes CASYLAPGNT. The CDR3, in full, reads CASYLAPGNTIYF.

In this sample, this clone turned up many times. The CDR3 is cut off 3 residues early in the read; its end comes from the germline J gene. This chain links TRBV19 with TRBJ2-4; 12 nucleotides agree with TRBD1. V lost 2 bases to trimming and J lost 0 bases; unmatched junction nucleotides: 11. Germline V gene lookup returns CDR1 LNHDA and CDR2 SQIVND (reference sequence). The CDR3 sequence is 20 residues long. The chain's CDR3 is CASSIWGDRGLVLAKNIQYF. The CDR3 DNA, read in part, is TGTGCCAGTAGTATATGGGGGGACAGGGGGCTTGTACTAGCCAAAAACATT.

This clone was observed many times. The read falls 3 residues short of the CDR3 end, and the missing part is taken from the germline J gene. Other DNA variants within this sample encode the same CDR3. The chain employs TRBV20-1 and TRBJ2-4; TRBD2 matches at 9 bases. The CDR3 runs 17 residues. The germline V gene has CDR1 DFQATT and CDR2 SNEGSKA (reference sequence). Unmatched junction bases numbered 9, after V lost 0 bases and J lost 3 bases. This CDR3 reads CSAREWGGGGDKNIQYF. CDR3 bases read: TGCAGTGCTAGAGAGTGGGGGGGCGGGGGGGACAAAAACATT.

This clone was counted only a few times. The sequenced part of the CDR3 DNA is TGTGCCAGCAGCTTAACTATTAACCCCAGGGGGCGGGGCACAGATACG. Translated: CASSLTINPRGRGTDT. The CDR3, in full, reads CASSLTINPRGRGTDTQYF. The V gene is TRBV7-3, the J gene TRBJ2-3; 8 bases are shared with TRBD1. With the read ending 3 residues before the CDR3 end, the germline J gene is used to fill in that end. The germline V gene encodes CDR1 SGHTA and CDR2 FQGTGA. The CDR3 has 19 amino acids. With V trimmed by 0 bases and J by 1 base, 12 bases remained unmatched.

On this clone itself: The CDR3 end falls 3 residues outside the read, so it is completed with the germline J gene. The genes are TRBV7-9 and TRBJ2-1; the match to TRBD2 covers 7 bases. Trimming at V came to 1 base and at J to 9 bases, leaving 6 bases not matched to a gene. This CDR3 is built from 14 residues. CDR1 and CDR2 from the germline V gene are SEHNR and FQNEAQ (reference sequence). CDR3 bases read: TGTGCCAGCAGCTTAGTGGCGGGAGCCGGTGAG. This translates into CASSLVAGAGE. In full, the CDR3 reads CASSLVAGAGEQFF.

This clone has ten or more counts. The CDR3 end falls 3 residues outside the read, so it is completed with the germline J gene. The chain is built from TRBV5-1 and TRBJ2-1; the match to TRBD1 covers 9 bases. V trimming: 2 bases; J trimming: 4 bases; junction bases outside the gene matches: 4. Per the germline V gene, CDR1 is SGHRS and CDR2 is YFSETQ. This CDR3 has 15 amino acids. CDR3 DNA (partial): TGCGCCAGCAGCTTCGGACAGGGGCAATACAATGAG. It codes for CASSFGQGQYNE. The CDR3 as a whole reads CASSFGQGQYNEQFF.

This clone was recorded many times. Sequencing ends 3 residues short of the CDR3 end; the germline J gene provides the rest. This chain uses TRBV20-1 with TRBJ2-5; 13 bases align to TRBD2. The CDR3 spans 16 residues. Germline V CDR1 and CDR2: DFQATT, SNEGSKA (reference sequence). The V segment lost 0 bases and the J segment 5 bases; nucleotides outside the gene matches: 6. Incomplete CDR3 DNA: TGCAGTGCTAGAGATGCCGGACTAGCGGGAGTTGAGACC. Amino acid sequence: CSARDAGLAGVET. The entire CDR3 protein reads CSARDAGLAGVETQYF.

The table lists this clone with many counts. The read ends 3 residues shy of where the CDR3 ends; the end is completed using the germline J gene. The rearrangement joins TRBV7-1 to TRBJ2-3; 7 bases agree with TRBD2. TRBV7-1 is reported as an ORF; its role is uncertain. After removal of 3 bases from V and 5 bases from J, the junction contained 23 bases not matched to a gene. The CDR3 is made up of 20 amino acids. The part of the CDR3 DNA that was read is TGTGCCAGCAGCTCTAGGTCGGAGACCAGATACGCGAGCGGGGTAGATACG. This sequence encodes CASSSRSETRYASGVDT. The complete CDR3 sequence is CASSSRSETRYASGVDTQYF.

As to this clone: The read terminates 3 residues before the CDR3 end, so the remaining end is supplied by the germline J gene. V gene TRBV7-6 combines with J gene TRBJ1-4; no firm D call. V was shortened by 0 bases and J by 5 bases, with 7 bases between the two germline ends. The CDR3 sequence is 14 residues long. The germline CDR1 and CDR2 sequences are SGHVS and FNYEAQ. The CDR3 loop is CASSLAQSNEKLFF. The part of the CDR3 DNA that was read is TGTGCCAGCAGCTTAGCACAGTCGAATGAAAAA.

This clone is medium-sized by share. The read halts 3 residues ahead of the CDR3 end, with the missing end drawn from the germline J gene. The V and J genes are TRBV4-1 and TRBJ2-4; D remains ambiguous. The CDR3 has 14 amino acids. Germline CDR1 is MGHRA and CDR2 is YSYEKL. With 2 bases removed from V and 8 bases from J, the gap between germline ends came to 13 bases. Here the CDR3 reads CASSQMIRSDIQYF. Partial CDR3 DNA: TGCGCCAGCAGCCAAATGATCCGTTCAGACATT.

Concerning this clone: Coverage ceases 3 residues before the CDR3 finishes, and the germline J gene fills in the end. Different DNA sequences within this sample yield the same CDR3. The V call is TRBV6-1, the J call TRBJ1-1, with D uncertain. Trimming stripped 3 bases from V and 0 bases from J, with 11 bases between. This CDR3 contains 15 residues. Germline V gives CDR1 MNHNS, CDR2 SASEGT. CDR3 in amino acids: CASSEDDSLNTEAFF. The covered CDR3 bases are TGTGCCAGCAGTGAGGATGACTCGTTGAACACTGAA.

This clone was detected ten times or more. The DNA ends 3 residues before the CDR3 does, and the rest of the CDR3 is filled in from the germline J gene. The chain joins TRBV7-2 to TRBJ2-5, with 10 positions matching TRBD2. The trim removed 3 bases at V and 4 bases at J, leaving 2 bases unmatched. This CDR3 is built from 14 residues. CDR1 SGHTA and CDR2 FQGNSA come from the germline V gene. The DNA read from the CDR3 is TGTGCCAGCAGCTTCCGGACTAGCGGAGAGACC. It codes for CASSFRTSGET. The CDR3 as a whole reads CASSFRTSGETQYF.

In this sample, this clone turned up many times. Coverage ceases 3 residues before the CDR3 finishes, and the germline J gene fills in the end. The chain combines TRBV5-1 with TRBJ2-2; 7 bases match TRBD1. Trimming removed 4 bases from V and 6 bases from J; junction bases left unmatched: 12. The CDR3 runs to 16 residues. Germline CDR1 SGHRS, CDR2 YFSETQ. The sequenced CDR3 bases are TGCGCCAGCAGCCTTATGACAGGGAAATCTTCCGGGGAG. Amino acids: CASSLMTGKSSGE. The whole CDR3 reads CASSLMTGKSSGELFF.

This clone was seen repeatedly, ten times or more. Partial CDR3 DNA: TGTGCCAGCAGCTTAGGTTGGGGGGGGAACAATGAG. As protein: CASSLGWGGNNE. The CDR3 in full is CASSLGWGGNNEQFF. The rearrangement joins TRBV11-3 to TRBJ2-1; the match to TRBD2 covers 7 bases. The read ends 3 residues before the CDR3 terminus; that terminus is restored from the germline J gene. Per germline, CDR1 SGHNT and CDR2 YENEEA. J was trimmed by 5 bases and V by 1 base; bases with no gene match: 5. The CDR3 spans 15 residues.